These T cell receptor beta chains were read from a single sample in a study of blood T cell repertoires in COVID-19. Assay: immunoSEQ multiplex PCR; the TCRdb copy retains only in-frame clones and omits some. The sample lists some 250,000 clones; about 90% were seen once. The sample taken for sequencing was peripheral blood. Receptor source: a woman under 40 who had recovered from COVID-19. The CDR3 runs from the conserved cysteine through the conserved F or W. Each record gives: J gene, V gene, clone size, D gene, CDR3 DNA, CDR3 protein. D genes are given only for firm matches. The size of a clone is reported for some rows only, either as once, few or many, or as a class for expanded clones.

j_gene: TRBJ2-2
v_gene: TRBV3-1/TRBV3-2
abundance: .
d_gene: TRBD2
CDR3nt: TGTGCCAGCAGCCAAAGGGGACTAGCAGGCGGGGAGCTGTTTTTT
CDR3aa: CASSQRGLAGGELFF

j_gene: TRBJ1-4
v_gene: TRBV27
abundance: .
d_gene: .
CDR3nt: TGTGCCAGCAGTTTATCATGGCAGTCTAATGAAAAACTGTTTTTT
CDR3aa: CASSLSWQSNEKLFF

j_gene: TRBJ2-5
v_gene: TRBV7-9
abundance: .
d_gene: TRBD2
CDR3nt: TGTGCCAGCAGCTTAGTGCTAGCGGGCCGAGGAGGACAAGAGACCCAGTACTTC
CDR3aa: CASSLVLAGRGGQETQYF

j_gene: TRBJ2-7
v_gene: TRBV19
abundance: .
d_gene: TRBD1
CDR3nt: TGTGCCAGTAGGCGGGACAGGGATGACGAGCAGTACTTC
CDR3aa: CASRRDRDDEQYF

j_gene: TRBJ2-7
v_gene: TRBV5-6
abundance: few
d_gene: .
CDR3nt: TGTGCCAGCAGCAGGGCCAGGGGAGGGGCAGTTTACGAGCAGTACTTC
CDR3aa: CASSRARGGAVYEQYF

j_gene: TRBJ2-3
v_gene: TRBV11-2
abundance: .
d_gene: TRBD2
CDR3nt: TGTGCCAGCAGCTCCTCCCCGGCGGGGGGGCGCACAGATACGCAGTATTTT
CDR3aa: CASSSSPAGGRTDTQYF

j_gene: TRBJ2-7
v_gene: TRBV5-4
abundance: .
d_gene: .
CDR3nt: TGTGCCAGCAGCTTGCGTGACACAGGCTACGAGCAGTACTTC
CDR3aa: CASSLRDTGYEQYF

j_gene: TRBJ1-1
v_gene: TRBV24-1
abundance: .
d_gene: TRBD1
CDR3nt: TGTGCCACCAGGAACAGGGGTTTGGATCTATTAGGGGGTGAAGCTTTCTTT
CDR3aa: CATRNRGLDLLGGEAFF

j_gene: TRBJ1-2
v_gene: TRBV7-9
abundance: few
d_gene: .
CDR3nt: TGTGCCAGCAGCCGAGATCGCGGGGAAGCCGACTATGGCTACACCTTC
CDR3aa: CASSRDRGEADYGYTF

j_gene: TRBJ2-1
v_gene: TRBV12-5
abundance: .
d_gene: .
CDR3nt: TGTGCTAGTGGTTTAGACTTCTCCTACAATGAGCAGTTCTTC
CDR3aa: CASGLDFSYNEQFF

j_gene: TRBJ2-6
v_gene: TRBV29-1
abundance: few
d_gene: .
CDR3nt: TGCAGCGTTGAACTGGGCCCAACCGGGGCCAACGTCCTGACTTTC
CDR3aa: CSVELGPTGANVLTF

j_gene: TRBJ2-5
v_gene: TRBV5-4
abundance: .
d_gene: TRBD2
CDR3nt: TGTGCCAGCAGCTCCTTAGCGGGGGAAAAAGAGACCCAGTACTTC
CDR3aa: CASSSLAGEKETQYF

j_gene: TRBJ2-1
v_gene: TRBV3-1/TRBV3-2
abundance: .
d_gene: .
CDR3nt: TGTGCCAGCAGCCAAGAAGTAGCGGTTAACAATGAGCAGTTCTTC
CDR3aa: CASSQEVAVNNEQFF

j_gene: TRBJ2-5
v_gene: TRBV6-5
abundance: .
d_gene: TRBD2
CDR3nt: TGTGCCAGCAGTTACACGGCTAGCGGGGGGACCCAGTACTTC
CDR3aa: CASSYTASGGTQYF

j_gene: TRBJ2-7
v_gene: TRBV5-1
abundance: once
d_gene: .
CDR3nt: TGCGCCAGCAGCTTGGGACAGGCGGCCTACGAGCAGTACTTC
CDR3aa: CASSLGQAAYEQYF

j_gene: TRBJ1-2
v_gene: TRBV3-1/TRBV3-2
abundance: .
d_gene: TRBD1
CDR3nt: TGTGCCAGCAGCCTTGTCCCGGGACAGGGGGGGATAAATGGCTACACCTTC
CDR3aa: CASSLVPGQGGINGYTF

j_gene: TRBJ2-7
v_gene: TRBV18
abundance: many
d_gene: TRBD1
CDR3nt: TGTGCCAGCTCACCACCGGGACAGGGGGGACACGAGCAGTACTTC
CDR3aa: CASSPPGQGGHEQYF

j_gene: TRBJ1-2
v_gene: TRBV12-5
abundance: .
d_gene: .
CDR3nt: TGTGCTAGTGGTTCTGACAGGACGCTCGGGGGCTACACCTTC
CDR3aa: CASGSDRTLGGYTF

j_gene: TRBJ2-7
v_gene: TRBV5-1
abundance: .
d_gene: .
CDR3nt: TGCGCCAGCAGCTTACGGGCGGGGCGGACCTCCGGTACCTACGAGCAGTACTTC
CDR3aa: CASSLRAGRTSGTYEQYF

j_gene: TRBJ2-7
v_gene: TRBV5-4
abundance: .
d_gene: TRBD1
CDR3nt: TGTGCCAGCAGCTCACTTTGGGACAGCCGGAGCTCCTACGAGCAGTACTTC
CDR3aa: CASSSLWDSRSSYEQYF

j_gene: TRBJ2-5
v_gene: TRBV7-9
abundance: .
d_gene: TRBD2
CDR3nt: TGTGCCAGCAGCTTAGCCCTTGGACTAGCGGGGGGAGTTCAAGAGACCCAGTACTTC
CDR3aa: CASSLALGLAGGVQETQYF

j_gene: TRBJ1-1
v_gene: TRBV2
abundance: .
d_gene: .
CDR3nt: TGTGCCAGCAGTGGGACAGAGGGCACTGAAGCTTTCTTT
CDR3aa: CASSGTEGTEAFF

j_gene: TRBJ1-1
v_gene: TRBV18
abundance: .
d_gene: .
CDR3nt: TGTGCCAGCTCACTCAAACAGGGTGTCCCGACATATAACACTGAAGCTTTCTTT
CDR3aa: CASSLKQGVPTYNTEAFF

j_gene: TRBJ1-5
v_gene: TRBV19
abundance: once
d_gene: .
CDR3nt: TGTGCCAGTAGTATAGGTAGGAGTTATAGCAATCAGCCCCAGCATTTT
CDR3aa: CASSIGRSYSNQPQHF

j_gene: TRBJ1-2
v_gene: TRBV6-1
abundance: few
d_gene: .
CDR3nt: TGTGCCAGCAGTGCAACCATATCGGGGGTTAGCTATGGCTACACCTTC
CDR3aa: CASSATISGVSYGYTF

j_gene: TRBJ2-3
v_gene: TRBV27
abundance: once
d_gene: .
CDR3nt: TGTGCCATCCGCCCCCAGGGAACAGATACGCAGTATTTT
CDR3aa: CAIRPQGTDTQYF

j_gene: TRBJ1-2
v_gene: TRBV5-8
abundance: .
d_gene: TRBD1
CDR3nt: TGTGCCAGCAGCTCCTTCTTACAGGGGGAGTACTATGGCTACACCTTC
CDR3aa: CASSSFLQGEYYGYTF